The clone carrying this T cell receptor (beta chain) was seen just once. The table came from immunoSEQ multiplex PCR; TCRdb's copy has only in-frame clones and leaves some out. The sample holds 1.4 million to 1.5 million clones, approximately 96% seen once. This entry comes from a study of shared clonotypes between healthy human individuals. V lost 5 bases to trimming and J lost 3 bases, with 11 bases between them. CDR1 and CDR2 (germline): SQVTM, ANQGSEA. This CDR3 comprises 12 residues. Sequences were obtained from naive CD4+ T cells sorted from blood. Subset noted: CD45RA+ positively selected. This sequence was found in a man between 25 and 39 years old in good health. The chain is built from TRBV29-1 and TRBJ2-7; tentative D call: TRBD2 (5 bases). The CDR3 nucleotides read TGCAGCGTTACTAGTTCAGTCTACGAGCAGTACTTC. Translated, it gives CSVTSSVYEQYF.